This entry describes one TCR beta chain. Its antigen remains unknown. The source of the sample is a study of T cell responses to AZD1222 COVID-19 vaccine. Study-level findings and limits: Increases in Spike-specific TCR breadth and depth were seen after two AZD1222 doses. It should be noted that donors were predominantly white British and more often female, and clonal diversity was possibly underestimated.

Germline CDR1 reads SGHRS; CDR2 reads YFSETQ. This CDR3 has 15 residues. Trimming cost V 2 bases and J 3 bases, with 11 bases left between them. Sequencing used immunoSEQ multiplex PCR; TCRdb keeps in-frame clones, though not all of them. The sample includes 90,000 to 100,000 clones, about 89% of them seen just once. The clonotype comes from an adult in good health. The input for sequencing was peripheral blood, taken on day 0 of AZD1222 vaccination. This sequence joins TRBV5-1 and TRBJ2-2; a possible D gene is TRBD1 (5 bases). The CDR3 sequence: CASSFSTAHTGELFF. The CDR3 coding sequence is TGCGCCAGCAGCTTCTCGACAGCCCACACCGGGGAGCTGTTTTTT.